These 6 T cell receptor beta chains came from one sample sequenced in a study of blood T cells in healthy people across ages. A second about 7 to 11 cycle PCR used barcoded and J-beta primers. From the 5' RACE reads, TCRdb called clonotypes with MiXCR, one entry per CDR3 protein. Among roughly 930,000 distinct CDR3 sequences, 48% were seen once, and the ten largest hold roughly 13%. Sequences were obtained from blood. These receptor sequences come from a man aged 25-40 years in good health.

The chain joins TRBV6-2 or TRBV6-3 to TRBJ2-1; TRBD2 matches 12 bases. The CDR3 runs to 14 residues. With 6 bases clipped from V and 9 bases from J, the junction kept 6 bases outside the gene matches. Germline loops: CDR1 MNHEY, CDR2 SVGEGT. The DNA for the CDR3 is TGTGCCAGCAGACCTAGCGGGGGGGCCGGTGAGCAGTTCTTC. Its protein is CASRPSGGAGEQFF.

V and J are TRBV20-1 and TRBJ1-2; D is unclear. Germline V gene data show CDR1 as DFQATT and CDR2 as SNEGSKA (reference sequence). The CDR3 runs to 14 residues. The germline V and J ends were trimmed by 0 bases and 8 bases, with 16 bases remaining between them. The CDR3 DNA sequence: TGCAGTGCTAGAGATTATAAGCGGGAGAGGGGCTACACCTTC. Translating it yields CSARDYKRERGYTF.

J is TRBJ2-3 and V is TRBV18; D unclear. V was shortened by 3 bases and J by 0 bases, with 13 bases between the two germline ends. Germline assignment: CDR1 KGHSH and CDR2 LQKENI. This CDR3 contains 16 residues. The DNA for the CDR3 is TGTGCCAGCTCACCCTTTTCAGGTACTAGCACAGATACGCAGTATTTT. Its translation: CASSPFSGTSTDTQYF.

This chain links TRBV7-6 with TRBJ2-2; D may be TRBD2 (6 bases). The CDR3 covers 16 residues. The germline V gene encodes CDR1 SGHVS and CDR2 FNYEAQ. V was clipped by 5 bases and J by 4 bases, with 17 bases between them. The CDR3 DNA follows: TGTGCCAGCAGCCGACCGGACTACCAGGGCACCGGGGAGCTGTTTTTT. It encodes CASSRPDYQGTGELFF.

This clonotype came up a few times. The CDR3 protein is CASSPPLAGDETQYF. DNA for the CDR3: TGCGCCAGCAGCCCCCCACTAGCGGGGGATGAGACCCAGTACTTC. The chain is built from TRBV5-1 and TRBJ2-7, with 11 nucleotides matching TRBD2. With the DNA end fitting TRBJ2-5 better, the J assignment may be wrong. The V gene's germline CDR1 is SGHRS and CDR2 YFSETQ. The CDR3 loop spans 15 amino acids.

V is TRBV6-5 and J is TRBJ2-3, with D possibly being TRBD2 (7 bases). Germline-derived CDR1 and CDR2 are MNHEY and SVGAGI. V gave up 6 bases and J gave up 4 bases, with 14 bases separating them. This CDR3 has 14 amino acids. The CDR3 DNA sequence: TGTGCCAGCAGCTCCGGGGGGCTGGCAGATACGCAGTATTTT. Translated: CASSSGGLADTQYF.